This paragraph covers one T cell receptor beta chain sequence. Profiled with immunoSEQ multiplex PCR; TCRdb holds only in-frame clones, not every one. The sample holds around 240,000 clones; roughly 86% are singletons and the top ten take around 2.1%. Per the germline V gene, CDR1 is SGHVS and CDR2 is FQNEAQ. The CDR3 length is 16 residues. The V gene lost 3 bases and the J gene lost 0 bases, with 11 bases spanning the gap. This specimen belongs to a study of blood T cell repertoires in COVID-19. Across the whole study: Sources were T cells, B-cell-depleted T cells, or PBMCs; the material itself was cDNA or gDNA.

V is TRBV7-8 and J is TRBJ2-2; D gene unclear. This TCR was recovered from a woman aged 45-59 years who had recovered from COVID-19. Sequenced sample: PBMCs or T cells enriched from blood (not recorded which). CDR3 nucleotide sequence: TGTGCCAGCAGCTTCTCTGTGGCAGCGAACACCGGGGAGCTGTTTTTT. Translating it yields CASSFSVAANTGELFF.